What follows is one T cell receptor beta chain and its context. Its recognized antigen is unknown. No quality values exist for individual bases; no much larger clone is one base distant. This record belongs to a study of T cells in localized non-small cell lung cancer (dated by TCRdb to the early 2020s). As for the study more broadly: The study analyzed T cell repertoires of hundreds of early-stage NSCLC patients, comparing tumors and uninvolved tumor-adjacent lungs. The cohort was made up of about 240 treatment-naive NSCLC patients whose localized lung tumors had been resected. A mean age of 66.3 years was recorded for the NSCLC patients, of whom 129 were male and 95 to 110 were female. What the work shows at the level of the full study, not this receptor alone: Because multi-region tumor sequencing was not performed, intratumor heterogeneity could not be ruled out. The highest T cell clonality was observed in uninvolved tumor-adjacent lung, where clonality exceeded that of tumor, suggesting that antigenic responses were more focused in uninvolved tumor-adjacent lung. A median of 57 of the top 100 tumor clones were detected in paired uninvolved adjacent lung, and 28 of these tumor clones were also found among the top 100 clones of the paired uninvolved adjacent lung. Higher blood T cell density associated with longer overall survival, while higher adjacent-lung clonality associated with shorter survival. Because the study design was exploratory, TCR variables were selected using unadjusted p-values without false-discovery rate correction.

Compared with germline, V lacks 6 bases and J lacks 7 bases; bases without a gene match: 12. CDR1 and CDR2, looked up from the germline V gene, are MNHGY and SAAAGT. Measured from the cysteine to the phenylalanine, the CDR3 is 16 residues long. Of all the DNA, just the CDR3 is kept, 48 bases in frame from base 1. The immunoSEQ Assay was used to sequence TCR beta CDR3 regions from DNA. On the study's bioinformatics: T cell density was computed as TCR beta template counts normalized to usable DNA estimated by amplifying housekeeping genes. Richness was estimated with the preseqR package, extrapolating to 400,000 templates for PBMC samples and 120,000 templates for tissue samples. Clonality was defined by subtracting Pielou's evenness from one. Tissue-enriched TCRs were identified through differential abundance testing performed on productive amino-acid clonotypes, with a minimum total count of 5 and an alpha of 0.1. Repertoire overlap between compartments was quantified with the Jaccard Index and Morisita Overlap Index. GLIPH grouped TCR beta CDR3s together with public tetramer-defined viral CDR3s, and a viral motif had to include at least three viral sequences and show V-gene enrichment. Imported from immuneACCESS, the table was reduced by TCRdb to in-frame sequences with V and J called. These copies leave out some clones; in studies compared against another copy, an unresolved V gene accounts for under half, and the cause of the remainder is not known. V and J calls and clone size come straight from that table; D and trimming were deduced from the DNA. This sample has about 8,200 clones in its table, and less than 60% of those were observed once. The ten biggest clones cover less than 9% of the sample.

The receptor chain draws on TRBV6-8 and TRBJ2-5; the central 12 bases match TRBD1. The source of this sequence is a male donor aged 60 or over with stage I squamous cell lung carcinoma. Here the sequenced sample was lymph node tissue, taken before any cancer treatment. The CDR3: CASREPGQGARGTQYF. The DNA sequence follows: TGTGCCAGCAGGGAACCGGGACAGGGGGCGCGAGGGACCCAGTACTTC.